The following is a T cell receptor (beta chain) sequence with its context. Measured with immunoSEQ multiplex PCR; TCRdb has only the in-frame clones, and not every one. Its table lists 45,000 to 50,000 clones. The data derive from a study of T cells in women clearing cervical HPV infection. Material for sequencing was blood buffy coat. This sequence originates from a woman between 18 and 70 years old with a cervical HPV16 infection that either progressed to CIN3+ or cleared (not recorded which).

The CDR3 bases that were read are TGTGCCAGCAGCCAGACAGGGGGCGGT. This codes for CASSQTGGG. The CDR3, in full, reads CASSQTGGGQYF. This chain uses TRBV7-2 with TRBJ2-4, with 10 positions matching TRBD1. The CDR3 extends 3 residues past the end of the read, so its final part is completed from the germline J gene. In germline, CDR1 is SGHTA, CDR2 FQGNSA. The CDR3 has 12 residues.